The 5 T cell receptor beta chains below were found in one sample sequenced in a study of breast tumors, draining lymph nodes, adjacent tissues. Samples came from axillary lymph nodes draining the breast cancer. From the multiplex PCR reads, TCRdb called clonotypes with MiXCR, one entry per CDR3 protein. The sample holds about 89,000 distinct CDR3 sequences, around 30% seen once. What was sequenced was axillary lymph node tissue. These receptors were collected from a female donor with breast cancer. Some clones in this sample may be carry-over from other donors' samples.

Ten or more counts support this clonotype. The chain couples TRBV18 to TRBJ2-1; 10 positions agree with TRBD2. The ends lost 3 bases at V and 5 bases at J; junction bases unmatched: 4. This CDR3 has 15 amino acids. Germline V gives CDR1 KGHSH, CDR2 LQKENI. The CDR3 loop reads CASSPASGSHNEQFF. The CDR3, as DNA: TGTGCCAGCTCACCGGCTAGCGGGAGTCACAATGAGCAGTTCTTC.

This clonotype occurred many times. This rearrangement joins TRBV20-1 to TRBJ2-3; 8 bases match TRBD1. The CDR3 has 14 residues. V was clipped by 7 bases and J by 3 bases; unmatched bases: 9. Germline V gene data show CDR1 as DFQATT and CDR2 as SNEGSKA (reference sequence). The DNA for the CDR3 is TGCAGTGTTCTCCCGGGACAGGCAACAGATACGCAGTATTTT. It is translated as CSVLPGQATDTQYF.

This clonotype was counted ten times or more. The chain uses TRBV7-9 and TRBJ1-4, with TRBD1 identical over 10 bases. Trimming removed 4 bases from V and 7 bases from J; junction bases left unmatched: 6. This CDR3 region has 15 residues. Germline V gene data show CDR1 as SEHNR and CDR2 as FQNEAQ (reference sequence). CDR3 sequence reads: CASSSRQGAGEKLFF. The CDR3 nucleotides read TGTGCCAGCAGCTCGAGACAGGGGGCAGGTGAAAAACTGTTTTTT.

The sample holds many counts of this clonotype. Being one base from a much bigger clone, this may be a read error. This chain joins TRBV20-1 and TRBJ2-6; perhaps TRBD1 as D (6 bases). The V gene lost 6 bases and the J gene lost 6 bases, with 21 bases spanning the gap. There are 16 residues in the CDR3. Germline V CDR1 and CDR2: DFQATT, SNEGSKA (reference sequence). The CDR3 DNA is TGCAGTGCCTATATAACAGGGATCCCTGCGGCCAACGTCCTGACTTTC. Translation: CSAYITGIPAANVLTF.

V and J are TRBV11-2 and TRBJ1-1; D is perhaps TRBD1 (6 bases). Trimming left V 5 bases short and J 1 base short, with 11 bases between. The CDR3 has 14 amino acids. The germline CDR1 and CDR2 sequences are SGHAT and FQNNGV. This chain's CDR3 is CASSLTDRNTEAFF. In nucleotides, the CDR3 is TGTGCCAGCAGCCTAACGGACAGGAACACTGAAGCTTTCTTT.